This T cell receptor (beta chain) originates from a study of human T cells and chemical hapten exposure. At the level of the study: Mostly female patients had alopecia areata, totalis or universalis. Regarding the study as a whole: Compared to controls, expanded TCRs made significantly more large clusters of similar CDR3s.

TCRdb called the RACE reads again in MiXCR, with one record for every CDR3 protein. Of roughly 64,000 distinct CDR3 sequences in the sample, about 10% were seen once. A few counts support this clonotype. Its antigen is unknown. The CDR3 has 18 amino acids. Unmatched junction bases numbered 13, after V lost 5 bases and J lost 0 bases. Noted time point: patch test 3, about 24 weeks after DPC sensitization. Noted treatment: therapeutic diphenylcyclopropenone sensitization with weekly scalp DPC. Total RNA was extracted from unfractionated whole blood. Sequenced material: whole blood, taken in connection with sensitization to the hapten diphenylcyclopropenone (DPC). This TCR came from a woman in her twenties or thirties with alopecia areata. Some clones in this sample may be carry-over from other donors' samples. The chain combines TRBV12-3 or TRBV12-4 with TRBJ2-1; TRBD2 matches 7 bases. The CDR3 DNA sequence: TGTGCCAGCAGTCAGGGCAGAACACGGGGGGTCTCCTACAATGAGCAGTTCTTC. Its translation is CASSQGRTRGVSYNEQFF.